The 19 T cell receptor beta chains listed next were all sequenced from one sample in a study of T cell changes during pregnancy in multiple sclerosis. The method was immunoSEQ multiplex PCR; TCRdb's version includes in-frame clones alone and lacks a portion of them. The data show about 64,000 clones, about 90% seen once. Material: peripheral blood, obtained in the second trimester of pregnancy. The receptor set was obtained from a female donor in good health, enrolled as a control in a pregnancy study.

This clone was detected only once. This chain connects TRBV20-1 to TRBJ1-6; D unclear. Germline V gene sequence: CDR1 DFQATT, CDR2 SNEGSKA (reference sequence). The CDR3 has 11 residues. With 1 base removed from V and 14 bases from J, the gap between germline ends came to 9 bases. The CDR3 DNA reads TGCAGTGCTAGAGTCCGGTTCACCCTCCACTTT. The encoded protein is CSARVRFTLHF.

The gene calls are TRBV6-6 and TRBJ2-2; D is ambiguous. From germline, CDR1 is MNHNY and CDR2 SVGAGI (reference sequence). The CDR3 is made up of 12 amino acids. V was pared by 7 bases and J by 5 bases, with 8 bases between. CDR3 protein: CASIQATGELFF. CDR3 DNA: TGTGCCAGCATCCAGGCAACCGGGGAGCTGTTTTTT.

This sequence joins TRBV7-3 and TRBJ2-1, with D maybe TRBD2 (6 bases). Trimming left V 5 bases short and J 7 bases short, with 15 bases between. Germline V CDR1 and CDR2: SGHTA, FQGTGA. CDR3 length: 14 amino acids. The CDR3 is CASSPTRLDNEQFF. CDR3 nucleotide sequence: TGTGCCAGCAGCCCGACTAGACTTGATAATGAGCAGTTCTTC.

V gene TRBV28 combines with J gene TRBJ2-2; 9 bases line up with TRBD1. J lost 4 bases, V lost 5 bases, and 5 bases had no gene match. Germline V lookup: CDR1 MDHEN, CDR2 SYDVKM. The CDR3 is 15 residues long. The CDR3, as DNA: TGTGCCAGCAGTCCCGGGACAGGGATCACCGGGGAGCTGTTTTTT. Translated, it gives CASSPGTGITGELFF.

This chain links TRBV15 with TRBJ2-5; 7 positions agree with TRBD2. CDR3 length: 18 residues. Germline CDR1 LNHNV, CDR2 YYDKDF (reference sequence). Trimming cost V 3 bases and J 1 base; bases outside gene matches: 14. The CDR3 bases are TGTGCCACCAGCAGCCGATCCCTCCAGCGGGGCCCCCAAGAGACCCAGTACTTC. Its translation: CATSSRSLQRGPQETQYF.

This clone showed up just once. The chain combines TRBV6-5 with TRBJ2-1, with TRBD1 matching 7 bases. Germline V gene sequence: CDR1 MNHEY, CDR2 SVGAGI. Trimming at V came to 5 bases and at J to 8 bases, leaving 12 bases not matched to a gene. CDR3 length: 15 amino acids. CDR3 loop: CASSRGTEPSHEQFF. For the CDR3, the DNA is TGTGCCAGCAGTAGGGGGACAGAGCCTAGTCATGAGCAGTTCTTC.

The rearrangement links TRBV6-1 to TRBJ2-3, with a tentative D call TRBD2 (5 bases). Per the germline V gene, CDR1 is MNHNS and CDR2 is SASEGT. Deletions cut 0 bases from V and 3 bases from J, with 16 bases between. CDR3 length equals 17 residues. This CDR3 is CASSEAVGGGLTDTQYF. In DNA, the CDR3 is TGTGCCAGCAGTGAAGCGGTAGGTGGAGGTTTGACAGATACGCAGTATTTT.

V and J are TRBV19 and TRBJ1-2; perhaps TRBD1 as D (5 bases). Germline lookup yields CDR1 LNHDA and CDR2 SQIVND (reference sequence). The CDR3 is 15 residues long. The V gene lost 5 bases and the J gene lost 4 bases, with 17 bases spanning the gap. CDR3: CASSENRPGGYGYTF. The CDR3 DNA sequence: TGTGCCAGTAGTGAAAACAGGCCCGGGGGCTATGGCTACACCTTC.

This clone was detected only once. The V call is TRBV19, the J call TRBJ2-7; maybe TRBD1 (6 bases). Germline V gene lookup returns CDR1 LNHDA and CDR2 SQIVND (reference sequence). CDR3 length equals 16 residues. V lost 2 bases to trimming and J lost 2 bases, with 16 bases between them. CDR3 coding DNA: TGTGCCAGTAGTATATCCGGGACAAGGGAAACCTACGAGCAGTACTTC. As protein: CASSISGTRETYEQYF.

This chain links TRBV4-1 with TRBJ1-4; no firm D call. Deletions cut 6 bases from V and 8 bases from J, with 19 bases between. The V gene's germline CDR1 is MGHRA and CDR2 YSYEKL. There are 15 residues in the CDR3. The CDR3 loop is CASRRPGRGQEKLFF. CDR3 nucleotides: TGCGCCAGCAGGCGACCGGGTCGTGGCCAAGAAAAACTGTTTTTT.

The genes are TRBV1 and TRBJ2-2; the D call in the table, TRBD2, was not verified against the DNA. TRBV1 is a pseudogene segment. This CDR3 is 18 amino acids long. CDR3: CTSSKLAGVLRNPGELFF. CDR3 nucleotide sequence: TGCACCAGCAGCAAACTAGCGGGGGTGCTTAGAAATCCCGGGGAGCTGTTTTTT.

The chain recombines TRBV5-5 with TRBJ1-2; D ambiguous. The CDR3 has 13 amino acids. The V and J ends lost 0 bases and 7 bases respectively, with 10 bases between them. Germline-derived CDR1 and CDR2 are SGHKS and YYEKEE (reference sequence). The CDR3 coding sequence is TGTGCCAGCAGCTTGGGGCCGAGGAGTGGCTACACCTTC. Its translation: CASSLGPRSGYTF. The variable domain in full, with the rest retrieved from reference TRBV5-5 and TRBJ1-2, is DAGVTQSPTHLIKTRGQQVTLRCSPISGHKSVSWYQQVLGQGPQFIFQYYEKEERGRGNFPDRFSARQFPNYSSELNVNALLLGDSALYLCASSLGPRSGYTFGSGTRLTVV.

The chain employs TRBV2 and TRBJ1-6; TRBD1 matches 11 bases. Germline loops: CDR1 SNHLY, CDR2 FYNNEI. Losses at the gene ends were 3 bases for V and 13 bases for J; bases not matched to a gene: 8. The CDR3 has 15 amino acids. This CDR3 is CASSEGQGGYEPLHF. The DNA for the CDR3 is TGTGCCAGCAGTGAGGGACAGGGGGGGTATGAGCCCCTCCACTTT.

This clone has a count of ten or more. The chain carries TRBV6-4 and TRBJ1-2; D is perhaps TRBD1 (6 bases). This CDR3 is 13 amino acids long. Looked up from germline, CDR1 is MRHNA and CDR2 is SNTAGT. Trimming left V 3 bases short and J 2 bases short, with 7 bases between. The CDR3 here is CASSETGNYGYTF. Written as DNA, the CDR3 is TGTGCCAGCAGTGAAACAGGGAACTATGGCTACACCTTC.

V is TRBV5-1 and J is TRBJ1-3; a weak D match, TRBD1 (6 bases). Germline V gives CDR1 SGHRS, CDR2 YFSETQ. This CDR3 has 16 amino acids. V lost 0 bases to trimming and J lost 4 bases, with 14 bases between them. This CDR3 is CASSLVGQIAGNTIYF. The CDR3 DNA sequence: TGCGCCAGCAGCTTGGTTGGACAGATTGCCGGAAACACCATATATTTT.

This chain links TRBV19 with TRBJ2-1; no definite D call. Per germline, CDR1 LNHDA and CDR2 SQIVND (reference sequence). V dropped 4 bases and J dropped 4 bases, with 5 bases sitting between them. This CDR3 spans 12 amino acids. The CDR3 protein is CASSKRYNEQFF. CDR3 nucleotides: TGTGCCAGTAGTAAACGGTACAATGAGCAGTTCTTC.

This chain connects TRBV5-1 to TRBJ2-1, with D maybe TRBD2 (6 bases). CDR3 length: 11 residues. The germline gives CDR1 SGHRS, CDR2 YFSETQ. Trimming took off 3 bases at V and 9 bases at J, with 7 bases between the two ends. The CDR3: CASSYGGEQFF. CDR3 DNA: TGCGCCAGCAGCTACGGGGGTGAGCAGTTCTTC.

CDR3 bases: TGTGCCAGCAGCCCAGGACGTCTTTCCCTAGGGGGGCAGTTCTTC. It yields the protein CASSPGRLSLGGQFF. The chain employs TRBV7-8 and TRBJ2-1; a weak D match, TRBD1 (6 bases). The CDR3 spans 15 residues. Germline lookup yields CDR1 SGHVS and CDR2 FQNEAQ. The V gene lost 5 bases and the J gene lost 12 bases, with 23 bases spanning the gap.

This chain uses TRBV9 with TRBJ1-2; 9 nucleotides line up with TRBD1. The germline CDR1 and CDR2 sequences are SGDLS and YYNGEE. Trimming cost V 4 bases and J 6 bases; bases outside gene matches: 10. CDR3 length: 15 residues. The CDR3 coding sequence is TGTGCCAGCAGCTCCTGGACCGGGACAGGGAATGGCTACACCTTC. This translates into CASSSWTGTGNGYTF.